The source of this T cell receptor (beta chain) is a study of T cells expressing NK-cell markers. Study overall: Sorted CD3+CD56+NKG2C+, CD3+CD56+NKG2C- and CD3+CD56-NKG2C+ T-cell subsets were beta-chain profiled. Study-wide points: Of CD8+ T cells, about 1.0-8% belonged to dominant NKG2C+ clonotypes in five to seven donors. HCMV specificity was not established for the expanded NKG2C+ T cell clones. These same clonotypes (in several donors) also led the CD3+CD56-NKG2C+ fraction.

In germline, CDR1 is SGHTA, CDR2 FQGNSA. CDR3 length: 14 amino acids. TCRdb reprocessed the 5' RACE reads, keeping one entry per CDR3 protein, no DNA. This table lists about 260,000 distinct CDR3 sequences. As for this clonotype: The antigen is unknown.

This sequence originates from a woman between 18 and 69 years old in good health. The gene calls are TRBV7-2 and TRBJ2-7. The sample was blood T cells: a sorted CD56 or NKG2C T cell subset, CD4+ or CD8+ T cells, or bulk PBMC T cells (not recorded which). The CDR3: CASSLDLGTYEQYF.